This record concerns one TCR beta chain sequence. The assay was immunoSEQ multiplex PCR, and TCRdb's table has in-frame clones only and misses some. The sample records more than 10,000 clones, 84% being singletons. The data derive from a study of OX40 agonist ivuxolimab in advanced cancers. The V segment lost 0 bases and the J segment 8 bases; nucleotides outside the gene matches: 10. Germline assignment: CDR1 MGHRA and CDR2 YSYEKL. This CDR3 is 17 amino acids long. Here the sequenced sample was CD4+ or CD8+ T cells sorted from blood, taken in a trial of the OX40 agonist ivuxolimab. The chain is built from TRBV4-1 and TRBJ1-2; 12 bases are a match to TRBD1. The sequence came from an adult with an advanced solid tumor such as melanoma, head and neck, liver or kidney cancer. The DNA for the CDR3 is TGCGCCAGCAGCCAAGACGGAACGGGACAGGGGGCGCGAGGCTACACCTTC. It encodes CASSQDGTGQGARGYTF.